These 26 T cell receptor beta chains share one sample of origin, sequenced in a study of T cell changes during pregnancy in multiple sclerosis. The table came from immunoSEQ multiplex PCR; TCRdb's copy has only in-frame clones and leaves some out. The data contain tens of thousands of clones, approximately 92% of them singletons. The sequencing used CD4+ T cells from peripheral blood mononuclear cells, collected in the third trimester of pregnancy. Receptors were obtained from a female donor with multiple sclerosis, enrolled in a pregnancy study.

The rearrangement joins TRBV10-3 to TRBJ2-4; 9 nucleotides line up with TRBD2. Trimming at V came to 0 bases and at J to 8 bases, leaving 2 bases not matched to a gene. The germline V gene has CDR1 ENHRY and CDR2 SYGVKD. The CDR3 is 14 amino acids. The DNA of the CDR3 is TGTGCCATCAGTGAGTCTGGCGGGGGGGACATTCAGTACTTC. Protein sequence: CAISESGGGDIQYF.

The gene calls are TRBV9 and TRBJ2-7; 9 positions match TRBD1. The junction had 5 bases not matched to a gene; V was cut back by 4 bases and J by 9 bases. This CDR3 region has 12 residues. The germline V gene has CDR1 SGDLS and CDR2 YYNGEE. Here the CDR3 DNA reads TGTGCCAGCAGCAAGGGACAGGGACTGCAGTACTTC. Translating it yields CASSKGQGLQYF.

This sequence joins TRBV5-1 and TRBJ1-1; D unclear. Per germline, CDR1 SGHRS and CDR2 YFSETQ. The ends were cut back, 4 bases at V and 2 bases at J, with 18 bases in the middle. The CDR3 is made up of 16 amino acids. CDR3: CASSPRGGSPNTEAFF. CDR3 DNA sequence: TGCGCCAGCAGCCCCCGTGGAGGGTCACCTAACACTGAAGCTTTCTTT. The whole variable domain, filled in from reference TRBV5-1 and TRBJ1-1, reads KAGVTQTPRYLIKTRGQQVTLSCSPISGHRSVSWYQQTPGQGLQFLFEYFSETQRNKGNFPGRFSGRQFSNSRSEMNVSTLELGDSALYLCASSPRGGSPNTEAFFGQGTRLTVV.

In DNA, the CDR3 is TGTGCCAGCAGCCAAGAGAGACTAGCCGTCGGGGAGCAGTACTTC. It is translated as CASSQERLAVGEQYF. This chain links TRBV4-2 with TRBJ2-7; 7 bases are a match to TRBD2. The CDR3 runs to 15 residues. V dropped 0 bases and J dropped 7; count of bases not matched to a gene: 9. Germline V gene sequence: CDR1 LGHNA, CDR2 YNFKEQ.

The chain is built from TRBV5-1 and TRBJ2-7, with TRBD1 matching 8 bases. Germline-derived CDR1 and CDR2 are SGHRS and YFSETQ. The CDR3 spans 15 residues. With V trimmed by 0 bases and J by 6 bases, 8 bases remained unmatched. The CDR3 bases are TGCGCCAGCAGCTTGGGGACAGGGAGTAACTCCGAGCAGTACTTC. As protein: CASSLGTGSNSEQYF.

This clone has just one count. The rearrangement joins TRBV4-1 to TRBJ2-7; tentatively, D is TRBD2 (6 bases). This CDR3 has 14 residues. CDR1 is MGHRA and CDR2 is YSYEKL in the germline V gene. The V and J ends lost 5 bases and 5 bases respectively, with 16 bases between them. CDR3 residues: CASSTSWVWDEQYF. The CDR3 DNA follows: TGCGCCAGCAGCACTAGCTGGGTATGGGACGAGCAGTACTTC.

This clone was seen a single time. J is TRBJ1-4 and V is TRBV29-1, with D possibly being TRBD1 (6 bases). This CDR3 spans 12 amino acids. The V gene's germline CDR1 is SQVTM and CDR2 ANQGSEA. V lost 8 bases and J 8 bases, leaving 15 bases between the germline ends. The CDR3 nucleotides read TGCAGCCCCGAGGGGGTGGACGAAAAACTGTTTTTT. It codes for CSPEGVDEKLFF.

About this clone itself: A junction end diverges from the germline sequence, so it may reflect a read error. This sequence joins TRBV30 and TRBJ2-3; TRBD1 matches at 8 bases. The CDR3 contains 16 residues. Germline V CDR1 and CDR2: GTSNPN, SVGIG (reference sequence). In DNA, the CDR3 is TGTGCCTGGGGGAAGGACAGGGTGAAGTTCACAGATATGCAGTATTTT. The encoded protein is CAWGKDRVKFTDMQYF.

This chain's CDR3 is CASSQDPPLGQGARHEQFF. The CDR3 DNA reads as TGTGCCAGCAGCCAAGACCCCCCTCTCGGACAGGGCGCCAGGCATGAGCAGTTCTTC. The rearrangement links TRBV4-2 to TRBJ2-1; 8 positions agree with TRBD1. Germline-derived CDR1 and CDR2 are LGHNA and YNFKEQ. V was clipped by 0 bases and J by 8 bases; unmatched bases: 18. The CDR3 length is 19 residues.

V is TRBV5-8 and J is TRBJ1-2, with D uncertain. V shed 6 bases and J shed 4 bases, with 16 bases lying between them. The germline CDR1 and CDR2 sequences are SGHTS and YDEGEE. This CDR3 comprises 14 residues. CDR3 sequence reads: CASNRRGRGYGYTF. The CDR3 bases are TGTGCCAGCAACCGGAGAGGGCGCGGCTATGGCTACACCTTC.

The chain recombines TRBV29-1 with TRBJ1-1; D is perhaps TRBD1 (6 bases). The CDR3 consists of 13 residues. The germline gives CDR1 SQVTM, CDR2 ANQGSEA. V was cut by 4 bases and J by 0 bases, with 9 bases left in between. Here the CDR3 DNA reads TGCAGCGTTGGGGGGCAGATGAACACTGAAGCTTTCTTT. Its protein is CSVGGQMNTEAFF.

The chain joins TRBV19 to TRBJ1-5; maybe TRBD1 (6 bases). CDR1 and CDR2 from the germline V gene are LNHDA and SQIVND (reference sequence). The germline V and J ends were trimmed by 3 bases and 4 bases, with 19 bases remaining between them. The CDR3 loop spans 17 amino acids. The CDR3 coding sequence is TGTGCCAGTAGTATTCCGTCGTCAGGGGTAAGGAATCAGCCCCAGCATTTT. Translated, it gives CASSIPSSGVRNQPQHF.

This chain connects TRBV29-1 to TRBJ2-7; D might be TRBD2 (6 bases). Germline V gene lookup returns CDR1 SQVTM and CDR2 ANQGSEA. This CDR3 has 13 amino acids. V shed 7 bases and J shed 6 bases, with 19 bases lying between them. CDR3 sequence (DNA): TGCAGCGCCTGGGGAGGTCTAGTGAGCGAGCAGTACTTC. Translation gives CSAWGGLVSEQYF.

The V gene is TRBV6-1, the J gene TRBJ2-7, with 9 bases aligning to TRBD1. Germline-derived CDR1 and CDR2 are MNHNS and SASEGT. This CDR3 is built from 14 residues. V was pared by 4 bases and J by 3 bases, with 4 bases of the junction left unmatched. The CDR3, as DNA: TGTGCCAGCAGTGGGGACAGGGTAGGCTACGAGCAGTACTTC. Protein product: CASSGDRVGYEQYF.

This CDR3 reads CASSLGPDTDTQYF. CDR3 DNA: TGTGCCAGCAGTTTAGGGCCAGACACAGATACGCAGTATTTT. This chain uses TRBV27 with TRBJ2-3; D is uncertain. V lost 2 bases and J 2 bases, leaving 8 bases between the germline ends. Germline CDR1 MNHEY, CDR2 SMNVEV (reference sequence). The CDR3 consists of 14 residues.

The chain joins TRBV19 to TRBJ1-1; D remains unclear. This CDR3 is 14 amino acids long. Germline loops: CDR1 LNHDA, CDR2 SQIVND (reference sequence). The V and J ends lost 3 bases and 1 base respectively, with 9 bases between them. CDR3 protein: CASSISMANTEAFF. The CDR3 coding sequence is TGTGCCAGTAGTATTTCAATGGCGAACACTGAAGCTTTCTTT.

The V call is TRBV12-2, the J call TRBJ2-3; the D segment call TRBD2 is taken from the table without a DNA check. TRBV12-2 is a pseudogene. CDR3 length: 16 residues. The CDR3 reads CASRLGLAGGTDTQYF. CDR3 bases: TGTGCAAGTCGCTTAGGCCTAGCGGGGGGCACAGATACGCAGTATTTT.

The CDR3, as DNA: TGTGCCAGCAGTCGTCCGGGACAGGACACTGAAGCTTTCTTT. Residues: CASSRPGQDTEAFF. The chain joins TRBV6-5 to TRBJ1-1, with 8 positions matching TRBD1. V shed 5 bases and J 3 bases; nucleotides not matched to a gene: 5. Germline V gene sequence: CDR1 MNHEY, CDR2 SVGAGI. The CDR3 is 14 residues long.

V gene TRBV5-8 combines with J gene TRBJ1-1; 9 nucleotides align to TRBD1. Trimming removed 4 bases from V and 4 bases from J; junction bases left unmatched: 2. The CDR3 spans 13 residues. Germline CDR1 is SGHTS and CDR2 is YDEGEE. The CDR3: CASSPGQGTEAFF. Written as DNA, the CDR3 is TGTGCCAGCAGCCCGGGACAGGGCACTGAAGCTTTCTTT.

This clone was recorded only once. The chain has TRBV6-5 and TRBJ2-3; TRBD2 matches at 9 bases. The CDR3 covers 15 residues. The germline CDR1 and CDR2 sequences are MNHEY and SVGAGI. Unmatched junction bases numbered 4, after V lost 5 bases and J lost 1 base. CDR3 sequence (DNA): TGTGCCAGCAGTCTAGCGGGGCAAGGCACAGATACGCAGTATTTT. Translated: CASSLAGQGTDTQYF.

CDR3 nucleotides: TGTGCCAGTACCAACGCAGCACCGGGAGATTTTAACTATGGCTACACCTTC. Its translation: CASTNAAPGDFNYGYTF. The chain carries TRBV19 and TRBJ1-2; D is uncertain. The V end was cut by 7 bases, the J end by 1 base, with 22 bases between. Germline CDR1 is LNHDA and CDR2 is SQIVND (reference sequence). CDR3 length: 17 amino acids.

The V and J genes are TRBV9 and TRBJ2-1, with D possibly matching TRBD1 (6 bases). Looked up from germline, CDR1 is SGDLS and CDR2 is YYNGEE. This CDR3 is 14 amino acids long. Trimming shortened V by 10 bases and J by 0 bases, and 14 bases separated the two germline ends. The CDR3 DNA sequence: TGTGCCTCCACGGGACATAGCTCCTACAATGAGCAGTTCTTC. Amino acid sequence: CASTGHSSYNEQFF. Complete variable domain (other parts from reference TRBV9 and TRBJ2-1): DSGVTQTPKHLITATGQRVTLRCSPRSGDLSVYWYQQSLDQGLQFLIQYYNGEERAKGNILERFSAQQFPDLHSELNLSSLELGDSALYFCASTGHSSYNEQFFGPGTRLTVL.

This rearrangement joins TRBV29-1 to TRBJ1-2; 8 nucleotides agree with TRBD1. J was trimmed by 4 bases and V by 4 bases; bases with no gene match: 8. The germline V gene encodes CDR1 SQVTM and CDR2 ANQGSEA. The CDR3 is 14 amino acids. The CDR3 loop reads CSVGVDRGAYGYTF. The CDR3 DNA is TGCAGCGTTGGGGTCGACAGGGGAGCCTATGGCTACACCTTC.

The CDR3 sequence is CASSRTGSYEQYF. The CDR3 nucleotides read TGTGCCAGCAGTCGCACAGGCTCCTACGAGCAGTACTTC. The chain links TRBV6-5 to TRBJ2-7; possible D gene TRBD1, 5 bases. Trimming stripped 5 bases from V and 0 bases from J, with 8 bases between. Per the germline V gene, CDR1 is MNHEY and CDR2 is SVGAGI. The CDR3 is 13 residues long.

The V call is TRBV18, the J call TRBJ2-5; TRBD1 matches 7 bases. V lost 2 bases and J lost 2; bases outside the gene matches: 2. Germline V CDR1 and CDR2: KGHSH, LQKENI. CDR3 length: 14 residues. The CDR3, as DNA: TGTGCCAGCTCACCATGGGGACAGCAAGAGACCCAGTACTTC. It yields the protein CASSPWGQQETQYF.

The chain links TRBV7-3 to TRBJ2-1, with 9 bases that match TRBD2. V lost 4 bases to trimming and J lost 6 bases; unmatched junction nucleotides: 4. The CDR3 has 14 amino acids. Per germline, CDR1 SGHTA and CDR2 FQGTGA. CDR3 sequence (DNA): TGTGCCAGCAGCTCCGGGACTAGCCCCAATGAGCAGTTCTTC. Translating gives CASSSGTSPNEQFF. Drawing the rest from reference TRBV7-3 and TRBJ2-1, the complete variable domain is GAGVSQTPSNKVTEKGKYVELRCDPISGHTALYWYRQSLGQGPEFLIYFQGTGAADDSGLPNDRFFAVRPEGSVSTLKIQRTERGDSAVYLCASSSGTSPNEQFFGPGTRLTVL.